This T cell receptor (beta chain) originates from a study of control samples from healthy donors and cancer patients. The CDR3 covers 17 residues. V dropped 9 bases and J dropped 5; count of bases not matched to a gene: 21. Looked up from germline, CDR1 is MDHEN and CDR2 is SYDVKM. Method: immunoSEQ multiplex PCR; TCRdb's copy keeps in-frame clones and lacks some. The data show some 250,000 clones, about 80% seen once. Sequencing used PBMCs. The rearrangement uses TRBV28 and TRBJ2-5, with 7 bases that match TRBD1. This clonotype was obtained from a woman in her sixties or seventies with lung cancer. CDR3 loop: CASNHWGQGVWWETQYF. DNA for the CDR3: TGTGCCAGTAACCATTGGGGGCAGGGGGTTTGGTGGGAGACCCAGTACTTC.